The subject of this entry is one TCR beta chain. The CDR3 loop spans 15 amino acids. The sample belongs to a study of T-cell memory formation after mild COVID-19. MiXCR, run by TCRdb on the 5' RACE reads, gives a single entry per CDR3 protein. The sample records fewer than 400,000 distinct CDR3 sequences, 15% to 20% being singletons. The sequencing input was PBMCs or a T cell subset sorted from them (not recorded which). The gene calls are TRBV21-1 and TRBJ1-1. TRBV21-1 is labeled a pseudogene. This TCR came from a man between 18 and 35 years old who had mild COVID-19 (a few samples of this study predate the infection). Cell type and time point are not known. The chain's CDR3 is CASSKFSAGNTEAFF. The CDR3 DNA follows: TGTGCCAGCAGCAAATTTAGTGCGGGGAACACTGAAGCTTTCTTT.